Reported below is one TCR beta chain. Its antigen is unknown. The sample belongs to a study of cytomegalovirus exposure and HLA in healthy donors. It was with 60 Vbeta and 13 Jbeta primers that the PCR ran. This table comes from immunoSEQ multiplex PCR, and its TCRdb copy is limited to in-frame clones, with some not included. The top ten clones hold more than 1.4% of a sample with approximately 130,000 clones, about four fifths of them seen once. Findings and caveats of the study: A prior analysis recorded that most TCR beta V segments were productive about 90% or about 30% of the time.

Unmatched junction bases numbered 2, after V lost 3 bases and J lost 1 base. The CDR3 spans 15 residues. The germline CDR1 and CDR2 sequences are MNHEY and SMNVEV (reference sequence). The sequence derives from a woman aged 18-29 years in good health and CMV-seronegative. Input material: PBMCs. The chain couples TRBV27 to TRBJ1-5, with 8 positions matching TRBD1. The CDR3 bases are TGTGCCAGCAGTTTTGGACAGGGAAGCAATCAGCCCCAGCATTTT. Translated: CASSFGQGSNQPQHF.